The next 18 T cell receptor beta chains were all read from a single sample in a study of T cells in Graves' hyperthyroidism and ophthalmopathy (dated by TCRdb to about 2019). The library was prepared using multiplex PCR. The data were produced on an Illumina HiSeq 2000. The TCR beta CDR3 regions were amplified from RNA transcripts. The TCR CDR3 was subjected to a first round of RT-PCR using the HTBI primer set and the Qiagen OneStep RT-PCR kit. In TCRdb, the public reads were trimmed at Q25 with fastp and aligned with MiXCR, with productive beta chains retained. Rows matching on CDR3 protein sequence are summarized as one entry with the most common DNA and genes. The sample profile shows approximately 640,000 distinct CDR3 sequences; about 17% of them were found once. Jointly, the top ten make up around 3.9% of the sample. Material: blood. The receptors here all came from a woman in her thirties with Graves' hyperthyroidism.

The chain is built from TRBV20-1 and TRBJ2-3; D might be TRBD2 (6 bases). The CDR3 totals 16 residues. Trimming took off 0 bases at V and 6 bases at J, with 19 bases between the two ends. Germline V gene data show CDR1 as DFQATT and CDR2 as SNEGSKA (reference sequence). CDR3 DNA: TGCAGTGCTAGAGATAGGGTACTAACGGGAGTGGATACGCAGTATTTT. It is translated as CSARDRVLTGVDTQYF.

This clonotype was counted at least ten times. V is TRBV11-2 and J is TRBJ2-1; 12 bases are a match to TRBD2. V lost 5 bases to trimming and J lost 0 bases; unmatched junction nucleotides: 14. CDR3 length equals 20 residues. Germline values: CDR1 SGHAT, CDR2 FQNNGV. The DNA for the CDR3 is TGTGCCAGCAGCCAACAACCCGGACTAGCGGGACCGAGCTCCTACAATGAGCAGTTCTTC. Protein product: CASSQQPGLAGPSSYNEQFF.

The CDR3 DNA follows: TGTGCCAGCAGGCGACGTCAGGGGCGAACTAATGAAAAACTGTTTTTT. Encoded protein: CASRRRQGRTNEKLFF. The rearrangement joins TRBV6-1 to TRBJ1-4; perhaps TRBD1 as D (6 bases). From germline, CDR1 is MNHNS and CDR2 SASEGT. The CDR3 runs 16 residues. With 6 bases removed from V and 1 base from J, the gap between germline ends came to 15 bases.

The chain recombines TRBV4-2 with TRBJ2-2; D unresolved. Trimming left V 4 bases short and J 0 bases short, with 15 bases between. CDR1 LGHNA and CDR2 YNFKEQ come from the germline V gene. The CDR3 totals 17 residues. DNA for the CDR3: TGTGCCAGCAGCCTTACCTTCCATGACGCGAACACCGGGGAGCTGTTTTTT. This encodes CASSLTFHDANTGELFF.

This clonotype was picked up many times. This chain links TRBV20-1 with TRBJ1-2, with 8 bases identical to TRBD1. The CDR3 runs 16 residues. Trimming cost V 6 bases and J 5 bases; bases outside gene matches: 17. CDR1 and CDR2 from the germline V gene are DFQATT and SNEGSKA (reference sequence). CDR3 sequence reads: CSAGRGRGQRGYGYTF. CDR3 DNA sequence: TGCAGTGCCGGACGGGGCAGGGGGCAAAGAGGTTATGGCTACACCTTC.

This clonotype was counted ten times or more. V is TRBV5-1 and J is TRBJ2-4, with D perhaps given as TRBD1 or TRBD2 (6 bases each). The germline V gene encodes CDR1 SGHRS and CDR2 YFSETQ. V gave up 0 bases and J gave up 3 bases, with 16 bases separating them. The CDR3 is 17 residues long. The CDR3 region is CASSLATGRNVKNIQYF. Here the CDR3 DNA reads TGCGCCAGCAGCTTGGCTACAGGGAGGAATGTCAAAAACATTCAGTACTTC.

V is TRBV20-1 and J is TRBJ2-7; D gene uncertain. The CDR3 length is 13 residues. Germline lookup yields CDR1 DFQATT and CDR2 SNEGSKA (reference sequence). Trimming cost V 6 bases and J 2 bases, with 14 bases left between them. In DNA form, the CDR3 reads TGCAGTGCCAATACCGGAGAAACCTACGAGCAGTACTTC. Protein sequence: CSANTGETYEQYF.

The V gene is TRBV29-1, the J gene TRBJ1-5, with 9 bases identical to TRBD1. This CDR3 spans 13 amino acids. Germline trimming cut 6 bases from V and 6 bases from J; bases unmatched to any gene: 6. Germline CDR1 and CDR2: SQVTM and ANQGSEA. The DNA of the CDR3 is TGCAGCGTGAGGACAGGGGATGGTCAGCCCCAGCATTTT. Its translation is CSVRTGDGQPQHF.

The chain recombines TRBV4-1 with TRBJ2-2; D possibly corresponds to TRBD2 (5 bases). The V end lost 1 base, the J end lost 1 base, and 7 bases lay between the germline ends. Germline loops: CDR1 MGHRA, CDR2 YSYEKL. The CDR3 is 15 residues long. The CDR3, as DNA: TGCGCCAGCAGCCAAGGTAGCGTGAACACCGGGGAGCTGTTTTTT. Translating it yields CASSQGSVNTGELFF.

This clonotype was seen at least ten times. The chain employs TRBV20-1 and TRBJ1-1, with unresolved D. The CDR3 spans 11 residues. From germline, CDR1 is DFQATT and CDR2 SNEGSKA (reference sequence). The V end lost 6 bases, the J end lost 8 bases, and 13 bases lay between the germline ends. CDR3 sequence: CSARPQAEAFF. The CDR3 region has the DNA TGCAGTGCAAGACCCCAGGCCGAAGCTTTCTTT.

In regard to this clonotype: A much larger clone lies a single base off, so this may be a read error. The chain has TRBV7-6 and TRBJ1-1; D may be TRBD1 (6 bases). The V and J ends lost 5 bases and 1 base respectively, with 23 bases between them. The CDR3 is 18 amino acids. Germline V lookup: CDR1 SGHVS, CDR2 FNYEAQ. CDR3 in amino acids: CASSQQPGQGLRNTEAFF. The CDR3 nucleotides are TGTGCCAGCAGCCAACAACCGGGACAAGGACTTAGGAACACTGAAGCTTTCTTT.

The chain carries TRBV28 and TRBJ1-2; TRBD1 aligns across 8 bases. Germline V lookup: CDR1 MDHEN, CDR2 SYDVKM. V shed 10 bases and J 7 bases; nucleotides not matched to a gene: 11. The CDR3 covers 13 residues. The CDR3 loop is CAILTGAGGGYTF. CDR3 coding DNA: TGTGCCATCCTGACAGGGGCGGGGGGTGGCTACACCTTC.

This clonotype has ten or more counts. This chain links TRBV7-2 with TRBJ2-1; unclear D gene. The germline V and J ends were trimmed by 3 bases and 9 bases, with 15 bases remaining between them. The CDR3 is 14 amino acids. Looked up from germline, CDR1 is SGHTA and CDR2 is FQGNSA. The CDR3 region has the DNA TGTGCCAGCAGCTTCCCCGGGTCCGCGGCTGAGCAGTTCTTC. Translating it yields CASSFPGSAAEQFF.

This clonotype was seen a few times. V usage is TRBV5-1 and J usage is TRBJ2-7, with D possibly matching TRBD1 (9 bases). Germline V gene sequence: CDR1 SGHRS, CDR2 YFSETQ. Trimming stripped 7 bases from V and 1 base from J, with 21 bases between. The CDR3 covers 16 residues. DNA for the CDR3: TGCGCCAGCGGGACAGGGACTAGTGGGGGGTCCTACGAGCAGTACTTC. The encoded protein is CASGTGTSGGSYEQYF.

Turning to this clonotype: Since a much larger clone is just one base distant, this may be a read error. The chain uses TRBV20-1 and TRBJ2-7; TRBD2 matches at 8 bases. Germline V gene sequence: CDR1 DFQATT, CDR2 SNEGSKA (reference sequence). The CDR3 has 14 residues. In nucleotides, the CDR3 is TGCAGTGCTAGTAGCGGTAGCGGGACCTTCGAGCAGCACTTC. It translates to CSASSGSGTFEQHF.

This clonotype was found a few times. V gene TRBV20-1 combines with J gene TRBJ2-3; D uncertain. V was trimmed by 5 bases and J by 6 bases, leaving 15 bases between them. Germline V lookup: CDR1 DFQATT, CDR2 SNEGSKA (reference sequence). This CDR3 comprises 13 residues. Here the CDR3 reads CSAPLRWYDTQYF. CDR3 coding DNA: TGCAGTGCTCCACTCAGGTGGTACGATACGCAGTATTTT.

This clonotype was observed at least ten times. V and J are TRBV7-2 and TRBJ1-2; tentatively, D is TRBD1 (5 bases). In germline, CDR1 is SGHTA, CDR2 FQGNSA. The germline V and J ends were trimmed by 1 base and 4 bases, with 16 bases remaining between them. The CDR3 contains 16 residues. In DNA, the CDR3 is TGTGCCAGCAGCTTAGTTTCTGCGACAGTGGGCTATGGCTACACCTTC. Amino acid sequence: CASSLVSATVGYGYTF.

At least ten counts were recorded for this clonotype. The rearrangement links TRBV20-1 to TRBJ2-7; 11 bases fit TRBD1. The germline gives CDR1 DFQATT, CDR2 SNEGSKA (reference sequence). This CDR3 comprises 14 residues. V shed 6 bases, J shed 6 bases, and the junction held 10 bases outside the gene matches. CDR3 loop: CSATEGQGAREQYF. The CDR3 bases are TGCAGTGCCACCGAAGGACAGGGGGCGCGCGAGCAGTACTTC.